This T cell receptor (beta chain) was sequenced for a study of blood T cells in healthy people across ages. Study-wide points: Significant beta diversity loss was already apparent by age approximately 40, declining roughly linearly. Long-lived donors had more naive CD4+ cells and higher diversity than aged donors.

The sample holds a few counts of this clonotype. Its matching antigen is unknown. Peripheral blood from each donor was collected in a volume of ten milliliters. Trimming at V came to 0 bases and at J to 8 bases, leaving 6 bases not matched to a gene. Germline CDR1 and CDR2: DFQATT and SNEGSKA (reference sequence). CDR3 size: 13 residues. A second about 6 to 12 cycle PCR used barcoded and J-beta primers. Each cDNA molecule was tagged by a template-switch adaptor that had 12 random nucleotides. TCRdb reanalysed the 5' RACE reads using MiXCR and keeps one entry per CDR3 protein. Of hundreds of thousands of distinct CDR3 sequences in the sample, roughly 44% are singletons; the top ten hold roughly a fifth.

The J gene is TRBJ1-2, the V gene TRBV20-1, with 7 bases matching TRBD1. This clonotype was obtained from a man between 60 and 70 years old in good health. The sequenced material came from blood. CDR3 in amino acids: CSARDTTGMGYTF. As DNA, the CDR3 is TGCAGTGCTAGAGATACGACAGGGATGGGCTACACCTTC.